This T cell receptor beta chain was sequenced in a study of cytomegalovirus exposure and HLA in healthy donors. Overall study results and limits: For most TCR sequences rarity was the rule, although some public TCRs occurred in many donors. A later examination showed that TCR association rates differed by HLA locus, with DRB1 most and HLA-C fewest. Indistinguishability led to the exclusion of some V segments, TRBV6-2 and TRBV6-3 included. Per a prior analysis, the majority of TCR beta V segments were productive roughly 90% or roughly 30% of the time.

Concerning this clone: The target antigen is unknown.

In the PCR, 60 Vbeta and 13 Jbeta primers were used. TCRdb's copy holds only in-frame clones and misses some; the assay was immunoSEQ multiplex PCR. The table includes approximately 100,000 clones, around 84% detected once. CDR1 and CDR2 (germline): SGHTA, FQGTGA. This CDR3 has 14 amino acids. The germline V and J ends were trimmed by 5 bases and 0 bases, with 11 bases remaining between them. This sequence was found in a middle-aged woman in good health and CMV-seropositive. The chain joins TRBV7-3 to TRBJ2-7; the D gene is possibly TRBD1 (6 bases). The material sequenced was PBMCs. The CDR3 sequence: CASSPRDNSYEQYF. The CDR3 DNA reads TGTGCCAGCAGCCCTAGGGACAACTCCTACGAGCAGTACTTC.